Listed here are 8 T cell receptor beta chains from one sample, sequenced in a study of shared clonotypes between healthy human individuals. The method was immunoSEQ multiplex PCR; TCRdb's version includes in-frame clones alone and lacks a portion of them. Among roughly 530,000 clones listed, 95% to 97% were seen once. Sequenced input: naive CD4+ T cells sorted from blood. Subset indicated: CD45RA+ positively selected. The receptors shown here come from a woman in her twenties or thirties in good health.

The chain has TRBV27 and TRBJ2-5, with 8 bases identical to TRBD2. CDR3 size: 15 residues. J gave up 3 bases and V 5 bases, and 8 bases lay outside the gene matches. CDR1 MNHEY and CDR2 SMNVEV come from the germline V gene (reference sequence). CDR3: CASSVTAGGKETQYF. The CDR3, as DNA: TGTGCCAGCAGTGTAACCGCGGGGGGTAAAGAGACCCAGTACTTC.

The V gene is TRBV27, the J gene TRBJ2-6; D call uncertain. V was clipped by 6 bases and J by 0 bases, with 6 bases between them. This CDR3 has 14 amino acids. Germline assignment: CDR1 MNHEY and CDR2 SMNVEV (reference sequence). The DNA for the CDR3 is TGTGCCAGCAGACGGAACTCTGGGGCCAACGTCCTGACTTTC. Its translation is CASRRNSGANVLTF. The complete variable domain, with remaining parts taken from reference TRBV27 and TRBJ2-6, reads EAQVTQNPRYLITVTGKKLTVTCSQNMNHEYMSWYRQDPGLGLRQIYYSMNVEVTDKGDVPEGYKVSRKEKRNFPLILESPSPNQTSLYFCASRRNSGANVLTFGAGSRLTVL.

The chain carries TRBV28 and TRBJ2-7; D is perhaps TRBD1 or TRBD2 (5 bases each). The CDR3 is 14 residues long. The germline V and J ends were trimmed by 5 bases and 4 bases, with 15 bases remaining between them. CDR1 MDHEN and CDR2 SYDVKM come from the germline V gene. The CDR3 DNA is TGTGCCAGCAGTAACCCGGGACGGAATTACGAGCAGTACTTC. Residues: CASSNPGRNYEQYF.

The sample holds one count of this clone. The chain combines TRBV2 with TRBJ2-3, with unresolved D. Germline lookup yields CDR1 SNHLY and CDR2 FYNNEI. This CDR3 region has 12 residues. The V end was cut by 6 bases, the J end by 2 bases, with 6 bases between. This CDR3 reads CASRPVTDTQYF. CDR3 DNA sequence: TGTGCCAGCAGGCCTGTCACAGATACGCAGTATTTT.

The chain couples TRBV19 to TRBJ2-3; D not certain. This CDR3 has 13 amino acids. Germline V lookup: CDR1 LNHDA, CDR2 SQIVND (reference sequence). V was pared by 5 bases and J by 8 bases, with 14 bases between. The CDR3 nucleotides read TGTGCCAGTAGTCCCCAGGCGGAAGGTACGCAGTATTTT. Amino acids: CASSPQAEGTQYF.

The genes are TRBV7-9 and TRBJ2-3, with a tentative D call TRBD1 (5 bases). The CDR3 covers 13 residues. V was clipped by 3 bases and J by 5 bases, with 9 bases between them. Germline CDR1 and CDR2: SEHNR and FQNEAQ (reference sequence). CDR3 nucleotide sequence: TGTGCCAGCAGCTTCCTTAGGGGAGATACGCAGTATTTT. It encodes CASSFLRGDTQYF.

CDR3 protein: CASKGESYEQYF. The CDR3 DNA sequence: TGTGCCAGCAAGGGGGAAAGCTACGAGCAGTACTTC. The rearrangement joins TRBV2 to TRBJ2-7; maybe TRBD1 (6 bases). V lost 7 bases to trimming and J lost 3 bases, with 10 bases between them. The CDR3 loop spans 12 amino acids. Germline V gives CDR1 SNHLY, CDR2 FYNNEI. Drawing the rest from reference TRBV2 and TRBJ2-7, the complete variable domain is EPEVTQTPSHQVTQMGQEVILRCVPISNHLYFYWYRQILGQKVEFLVSFYNNEISEKSEIFDDQFSVERPDGSNFTLKIRSTKLEDSAMYFCASKGESYEQYFGPGTRLTVT.

The rearrangement joins TRBV5-1 to TRBJ1-1; tentative D call: TRBD1 (6 bases). Per the germline V gene, CDR1 is SGHRS and CDR2 is YFSETQ. V was cut by 4 bases and J by 4 bases, with 17 bases left in between. The CDR3 contains 15 residues. The chain's CDR3 is CASSLIQGSGTEAFF. In DNA, the CDR3 is TGCGCCAGCAGCCTCATTCAGGGGAGTGGCACTGAAGCTTTCTTT.